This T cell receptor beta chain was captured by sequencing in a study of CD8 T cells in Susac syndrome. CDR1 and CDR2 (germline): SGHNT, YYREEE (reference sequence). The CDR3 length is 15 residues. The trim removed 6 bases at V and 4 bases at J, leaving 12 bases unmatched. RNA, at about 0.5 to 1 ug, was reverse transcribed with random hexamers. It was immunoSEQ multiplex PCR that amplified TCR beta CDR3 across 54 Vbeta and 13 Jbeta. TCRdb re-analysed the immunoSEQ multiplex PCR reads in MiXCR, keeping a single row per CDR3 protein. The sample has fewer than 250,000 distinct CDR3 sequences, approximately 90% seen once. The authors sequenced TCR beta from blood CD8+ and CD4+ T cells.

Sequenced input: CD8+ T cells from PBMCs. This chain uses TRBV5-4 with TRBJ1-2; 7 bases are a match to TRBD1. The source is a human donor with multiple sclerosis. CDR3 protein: CASTKLETGPYGYTF. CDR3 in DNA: TGTGCCAGCACAAAGCTTGAGACAGGGCCCTATGGCTACACCTTC.